This TCR beta chain was sequenced for a study of graft-versus-host responses after intestinal transplantation. Study-wide background: Anti-thymocyte globulin served as induction for all recipients, who then took tacrolimus and steroids for approximately three years.

Assay: immunoSEQ multiplex PCR; the TCRdb copy retains only in-frame clones and omits some. The repertoire holds 81,000 or so clones, with roughly 93% as singletons. Study-level points and caveats: Individuals who had graft-donor T cell macrochimerism had allografts that showed high graft-versus-host to host-versus-graft clonal ratios. GvH clones appeared in recipient marrow, some first in ileum or blood.

As concerns this clone: Its antigen is as yet unknown.

The CDR3 is 14 amino acids. Trimming removed 6 bases from V and 11 bases from J, with 19 bases in between. The germline V gene has CDR1 MNHEY and CDR2 SVGAGI. The receptor was derived from a human donor who was the organ donor for an intestinal transplant. Here the sequenced sample was unstimulated CD8+ T cells sorted from spleen or lymph node cells, taken before transplant. The rearrangement joins TRBV6-5 to TRBJ1-4; maybe TRBD1 (5 bases). The CDR3 here is CASSPEFGGGKLFF. CDR3 bases: TGTGCCAGCAGCCCCGAATTTGGGGGGGGGAAACTGTTTTTT.